This T cell receptor beta chain emerged from a study of tumor-infiltrating lymphocytes in primary liver carcinoma. Turning to the study itself: Treatment of the patients' primary liver carcinoma consisted of surgical resection. Those enrolled were patients of both sexes, who were aged 30 to 69 years.

They got blood RNA out of unsorted whole blood and also pulled out germline DNA. HBV chronically infected the treatment-naive patients. Study-wide results and caveats: Left bulk and unsorted, the samples did not allow CD4+ and CD8+ repertoires to be compared.

Notes on this clonotype: Its antigen is not identified. Because the CDR3 is missing its conserved closing phenylalanine or tryptophan, this is likely a read error. It is unclear where the CDR3 begins or ends on the DNA, so no DNA is shown, and the CDR3 is as TCRdb lists it.

14 amino acids form the CDR3, both terminal residues included. Per germline, CDR1 MNHEY and CDR2 SVGAGI. Making TCR beta cDNA involved around 510 ng total RNA and a constant-region primer. A slightly modified ARM-PCR protocol with three nested multiplex PCR rounds produced these TCR beta libraries. It was with TRBV1-TRBV30 forward primers and a C-beta reverse primer that the first two PCR rounds were run, at around 9 cycles each. A single record per CDR3 protein comes from TCRdb applying MiXCR to the multiplex PCR reads. The table shows over 250,000 distinct CDR3 sequences, with almost 60% occurring only once.

Source material: peripheral blood. The receptor's source is a woman in her thirties with primary liver carcinoma and hepatitis B virus infection. This sequence joins TRBV6-5 and TRBJ2-6. Here the CDR3 reads CVSRSFSGANVLAL.